One and the same sample provided the 22 T cell receptor beta chains below, sequenced in a study of cytomegalovirus exposure and HLA in healthy donors. PCR involved 60 Vbeta and 13 Jbeta primers. Here immunoSEQ multiplex PCR was the method, and the copy in TCRdb shows in-frame clones only, minus some. The repertoire shows about 160,000 clones; the top ten hold over 1%. The source material was PBMCs. The receptors come from a woman between 55 and 75 years old in good health and CMV-seronegative.

The gene calls are TRBV27 and TRBJ2-7; D gene uncertain. Germline CDR1 is MNHEY and CDR2 is SMNVEV (reference sequence). This CDR3 has 14 residues. V gave up 6 bases and J gave up 0 bases, with 12 bases separating them. The CDR3 sequence is CASRAYPSSYEQYF. The CDR3 nucleotides are TGTGCCAGCAGGGCCTACCCTAGCTCCTACGAGCAGTACTTC.

This sequence joins TRBV7-9 and TRBJ2-2, with TRBD2 identical over 8 bases. From germline, CDR1 is SEHNR and CDR2 FQNEAQ (reference sequence). The J segment lost 4 bases and the V segment lost 5 bases, leaving 3 bases of the junction unmatched. The CDR3 runs to 14 residues. The CDR3 bases are TGTGCCAGCAGCCCAAGCGGGAGCACCGGGGAGCTGTTTTTT. Translated, it gives CASSPSGSTGELFF.

The CDR3 sequence: CASSLVDRGLGGYTF. The CDR3 DNA follows: TGTGCCAGCAGCTTGGTTGACAGGGGGCTGGGTGGCTACACCTTC. The chain employs TRBV5-6 and TRBJ1-2; 10 bases map to TRBD1. Germline-derived CDR1 and CDR2 are SGHDT and YYEEEE. With V trimmed by 0 bases and J by 7 bases, 6 bases remained unmatched. The CDR3 extends over 15 amino acids. Variable domain in full (rest from reference TRBV5-6 and TRBJ1-2): DAGVTQSPTHLIKTRGQQVTLRCSPKSGHDTVSWYQQALGQGPQFIFQYYEEEERQRGNFPDRFSGHQFPNYSSELNVNALLLGDSALYLCASSLVDRGLGGYTFGSGTRLTVV.

The chain has TRBV4-1 and TRBJ1-5, with D tentatively TRBD1 (5 bases). Germline CDR1 MGHRA, CDR2 YSYEKL. V was pared by 2 bases and J by 2 bases, with 13 bases between. The CDR3 loop spans 16 amino acids. CDR3 in amino acids: CASSQLDARGNQPQHF. The CDR3 DNA reads TGCGCCAGCAGCCAACTGGACGCCAGGGGCAATCAGCCCCAGCATTTT.

This chain joins TRBV7-6 and TRBJ2-1; D might be TRBD2 (5 bases). V shed 5 bases and J shed 8 bases, with 13 bases lying between them. Germline-derived CDR1 and CDR2 are SGHVS and FNYEAQ. The CDR3 has 13 residues. In nucleotides, the CDR3 is TGTGCCAGCAGCCGACTGGAGAGGGATGAGCAGTTCTTC. It codes for CASSRLERDEQFF.

The J gene is TRBJ1-1, the V gene TRBV6-1, with no clear D. Germline CDR1 and CDR2: MNHNS and SASEGT. V gave up 7 bases and J gave up 3 bases, with 12 bases separating them. This CDR3 region has 13 residues. The CDR3 loop reads CASTWTGDTEAFF. For the CDR3, the DNA is TGTGCCAGCACCTGGACGGGAGACACTGAAGCTTTCTTT.

The chain joins TRBV4-2 to TRBJ1-6, with D hard to call. The ends were cut back, 1 base at V and 4 bases at J, with 8 bases in the middle. Germline V gene sequence: CDR1 LGHNA, CDR2 YNFKEQ. The CDR3 spans 15 residues. The CDR3 is CASSQVGEYNSPLHF. CDR3 nucleotides: TGTGCCAGCAGCCAAGTCGGGGAATATAATTCACCCCTCCACTTT.

Here the CDR3 DNA reads TGCGCCAGCAGCCAAGATACAGAGCCTGGAAACACCATATATTTT. Translating gives CASSQDTEPGNTIYF. The rearrangement uses TRBV4-3 and TRBJ1-3; D gene unclear. Germline V lookup: CDR1 LGHNA, CDR2 YSLEER. The CDR3 runs to 15 residues. Trimming cost V 0 bases and J 2 bases, with 8 bases left between them.

The V call is TRBV5-1, the J call TRBJ1-6; 7 bases fit TRBD1. V was clipped by 5 bases and J by 7 bases; unmatched bases: 6. This CDR3 contains 14 residues. CDR1 is SGHRS, CDR2 YFSETQ, per germline. CDR3 bases: TGCGCCAGCAGTACCGGGACAGCCAATTCACCCCTCCACTTT. Protein product: CASSTGTANSPLHF.

On this clone: An end of the junction differs from the germline gene, which may be a read error. This chain joins TRBV30 and TRBJ2-1; D call uncertain. This CDR3 spans 13 amino acids. The germline V gene encodes CDR1 GTSNPN and CDR2 SVGIG (reference sequence). CDR3 protein: CAWSVDSNNEQFF. The CDR3 DNA follows: TGTGCCTGGAGTGTAGACTCCAACAATGAGCAGTTCTTC.

The chain links TRBV5-5 to TRBJ1-5; D might be TRBD1 (5 bases). The germline gives CDR1 SGHKS, CDR2 YYEKEE (reference sequence). The V end lost 2 bases, the J end lost 9 bases, and 12 bases lay between the germline ends. The CDR3 loop spans 13 amino acids. The CDR3 DNA reads TGTGCCAGCAGCTTCGGGGGGTTACTGCCCCAGCATTTT. This translates into CASSFGGLLPQHF.

This chain joins TRBV4-1 and TRBJ2-1, with 11 bases aligning to TRBD2. The CDR3 totals 16 residues. V shed 2 bases and J 2 bases; nucleotides not matched to a gene: 2. Germline V gene data show CDR1 as MGHRA and CDR2 as YSYEKL. The CDR3 nucleotides are TGCGCCAGCAGCCAACCGACTAGCGGGACCTACAATGAGCAGTTCTTC. It encodes CASSQPTSGTYNEQFF.

The chain combines TRBV19 with TRBJ2-3; 10 nucleotides line up with TRBD2. Germline CDR1 and CDR2: LNHDA and SQIVND (reference sequence). The CDR3 extends over 16 amino acids. The V and J ends lost 1 base and 6 bases, in that order; junction bases with no gene match: 7. The DNA for the CDR3 is TGTGCCAGTAGTATAGTCGGTAGCGGGGGGCGGGATACGCAGTATTTT. Its translation is CASSIVGSGGRDTQYF.

V gene TRBV19 combines with J gene TRBJ2-5; TRBD2 might be the D (6 bases). Germline CDR1 and CDR2: LNHDA and SQIVND (reference sequence). This CDR3 contains 13 residues. V gave up 6 bases and J gave up 5 bases, with 13 bases separating them. The CDR3 coding sequence is TGTGCCAGTAGCGGAAGGCGGGGCGAGACCCAGTACTTC. The encoded protein is CASSGRRGETQYF.

This chain connects TRBV9 to TRBJ2-2, with a possible D match to TRBD1 (6 bases). Germline CDR1 SGDLS, CDR2 YYNGEE. V lost 0 bases, J lost 5 bases, and 17 bases lay in between. The CDR3 covers 17 residues. In DNA, the CDR3 is TGTGCCAGCAGCGTAGTTAGGGGACAAGTCAGGACCGGGGAGCTGTTTTTT. Protein: CASSVVRGQVRTGELFF.

CDR3 sequence (DNA): TGCGCCAGCAGTCAATCCGTGTGCGGGGGAAATAATTCACCCCTCCACTTT. Its protein product is CASSQSVCGGNNSPLHF. The chain has TRBV23-1 and TRBJ1-6, with a weak D call TRBD1 (5 bases). TRBV23-1 is sorted into the ORF group, with uncertain function. Trimming stripped 0 bases from V and 5 bases from J, with 14 bases between. This CDR3 has 17 residues.

The chain carries TRBV9 and TRBJ1-2; no clear D. In germline, CDR1 is SGDLS, CDR2 YYNGEE. The CDR3 covers 13 residues. Trimming cost V 4 bases and J 5 bases, with 12 bases left between them. CDR3 sequence reads: CASSPQSGYGYTF. CDR3 nucleotides: TGTGCCAGCAGCCCCCAGAGCGGGTATGGCTACACCTTC.

The chain has TRBV7-9 and TRBJ2-3; 9 bases align to TRBD2. The J segment lost 3 bases and the V segment lost 1 base, leaving 2 bases of the junction unmatched. The CDR3 loop spans 15 amino acids. The germline V gene encodes CDR1 SEHNR and CDR2 FQNEAQ (reference sequence). This CDR3 reads CASSLGTSATDTQYF. CDR3 DNA sequence: TGTGCCAGCAGCTTAGGGACTAGCGCAACAGATACGCAGTATTTT.

The genes are TRBV2 and TRBJ2-1, with a possible D match to TRBD1 (6 bases). Germline CDR1 is SNHLY and CDR2 is FYNNEI. This CDR3 is 13 amino acids long. V shed 6 bases and J shed 0 bases, with 6 bases lying between them. The CDR3 spells CASRQGSYNEQFF. CDR3 nucleotide sequence: TGTGCCAGCAGACAGGGCTCCTACAATGAGCAGTTCTTC.

This sequence joins TRBV11-3 and TRBJ1-1, with a weak D call TRBD1 (5 bases). The CDR3 is 13 residues long. The V end lost 1 base, the J end lost 3 bases, and 6 bases lay between the germline ends. Germline CDR1 SGHNT, CDR2 YENEEA. The CDR3: CASSLGRDTEAFF. Here the CDR3 DNA reads TGTGCCAGCAGCTTAGGCAGGGACACTGAAGCTTTCTTT.

V gene TRBV7-3 combines with J gene TRBJ1-1; perhaps TRBD1 as D (6 bases). Germline V gives CDR1 SGHTA, CDR2 FQGTGA. V was trimmed by 3 bases and J by 5 bases, leaving 13 bases between them. This CDR3 spans 14 amino acids. The CDR3 region has the DNA TGTGCCAGCAGCTTCCACAGGGTCGGAACTGAAGCTTTCTTT. It is translated as CASSFHRVGTEAFF.

The chain links TRBV7-9 to TRBJ2-1; TRBD1 agrees at 7 bases. V gave up 3 bases and J gave up 8 bases; unmatched junction bases: 7. This CDR3 is 14 amino acids long. From germline, CDR1 is SEHNR and CDR2 FQNEAQ (reference sequence). The CDR3 sequence: CASSFQGVDDEQFF. The CDR3 region has the DNA TGTGCCAGCAGCTTTCAGGGGGTAGACGATGAGCAGTTCTTC.